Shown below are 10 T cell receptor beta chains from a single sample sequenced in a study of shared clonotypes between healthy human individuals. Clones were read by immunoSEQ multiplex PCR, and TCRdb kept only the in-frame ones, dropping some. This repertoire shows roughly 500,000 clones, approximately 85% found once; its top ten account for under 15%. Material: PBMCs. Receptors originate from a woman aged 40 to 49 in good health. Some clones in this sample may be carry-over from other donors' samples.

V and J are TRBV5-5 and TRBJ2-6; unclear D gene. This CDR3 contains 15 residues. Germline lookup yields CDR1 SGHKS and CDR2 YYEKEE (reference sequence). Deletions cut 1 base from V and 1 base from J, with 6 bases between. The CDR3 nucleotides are TGTGCCAGCAGCTTGTGGGAATCTGGGGCCAACGTCCTGACTTTC. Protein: CASSLWESGANVLTF.

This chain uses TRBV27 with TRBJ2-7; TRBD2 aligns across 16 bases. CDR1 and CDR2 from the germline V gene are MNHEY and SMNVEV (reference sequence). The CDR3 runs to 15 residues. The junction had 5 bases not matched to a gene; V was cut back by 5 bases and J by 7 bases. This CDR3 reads CASSPGTSGRVEQYF. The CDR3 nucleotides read TGTGCCAGCAGTCCCGGGACTAGCGGGAGGGTGGAGCAGTACTTC.

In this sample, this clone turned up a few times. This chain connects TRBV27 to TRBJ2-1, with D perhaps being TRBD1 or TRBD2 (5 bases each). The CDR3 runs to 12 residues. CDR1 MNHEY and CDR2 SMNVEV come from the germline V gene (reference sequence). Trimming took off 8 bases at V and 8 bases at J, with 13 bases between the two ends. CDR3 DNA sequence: TGTGCCAGCGGGTACGGGACCCATGAGCAGTTCTTC. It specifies CASGYGTHEQFF.

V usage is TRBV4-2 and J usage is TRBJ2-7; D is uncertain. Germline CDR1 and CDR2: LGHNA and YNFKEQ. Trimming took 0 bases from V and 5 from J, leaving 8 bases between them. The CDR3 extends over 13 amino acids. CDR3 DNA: TGTGCCAGCAGCCAAGACTGGGTGGACGAGCAGTACTTC. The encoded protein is CASSQDWVDEQYF.

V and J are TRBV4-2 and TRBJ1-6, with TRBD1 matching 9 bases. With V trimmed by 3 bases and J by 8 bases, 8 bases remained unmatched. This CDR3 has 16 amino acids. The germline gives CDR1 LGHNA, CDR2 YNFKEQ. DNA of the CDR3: TGTGCCAGCAGCCAGACAAGACAGGGGGTTTATTCACCCCTCCACTTT. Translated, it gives CASSQTRQGVYSPLHF.

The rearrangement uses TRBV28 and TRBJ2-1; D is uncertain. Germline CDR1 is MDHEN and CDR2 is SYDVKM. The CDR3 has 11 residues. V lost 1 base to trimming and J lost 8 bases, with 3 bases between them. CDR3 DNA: TGTGCCAGCAGTTTATTGCATGAGCAGTTCTTC. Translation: CASSLLHEQFF.

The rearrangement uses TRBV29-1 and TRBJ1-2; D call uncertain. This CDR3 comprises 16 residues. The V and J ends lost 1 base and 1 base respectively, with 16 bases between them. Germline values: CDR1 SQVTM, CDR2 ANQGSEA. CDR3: CSVEGGYRLDNYGYTF. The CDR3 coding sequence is TGCAGCGTTGAAGGGGGATACAGATTGGATAACTATGGCTACACCTTC.

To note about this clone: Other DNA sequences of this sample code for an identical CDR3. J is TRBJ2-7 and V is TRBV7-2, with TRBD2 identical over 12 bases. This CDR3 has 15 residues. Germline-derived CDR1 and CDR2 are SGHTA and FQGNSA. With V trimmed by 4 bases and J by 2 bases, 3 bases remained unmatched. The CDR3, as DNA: TGTGCCAGCAGCTCCCGACTAGCGGGGGCCTACGAGCAGTACTTC. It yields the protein CASSSRLAGAYEQYF.

CDR3 coding DNA: TGTGCCAGCAGTTTATTTGACGGGAGGGTAGGCACAGATACGCAGTATTTT. Protein sequence: CASSLFDGRVGTDTQYF. The genes are TRBV28 and TRBJ2-3; TRBD2 agrees at 8 bases. CDR1 and CDR2 from the germline V gene are MDHEN and SYDVKM. V was pared by 1 base and J by 1 base, with 7 bases of the junction left unmatched. There are 17 residues in the CDR3.

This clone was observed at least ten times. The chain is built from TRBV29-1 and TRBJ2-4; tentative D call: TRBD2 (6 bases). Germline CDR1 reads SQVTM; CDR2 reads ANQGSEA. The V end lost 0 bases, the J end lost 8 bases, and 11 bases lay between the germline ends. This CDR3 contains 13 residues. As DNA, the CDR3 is TGCAGCGTTGAAGAAAGCGGGCAAGACATTCAGTACTTC. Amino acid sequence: CSVEESGQDIQYF.